Sequencing of this T cell receptor beta chain was carried out in a study of CD8 T cells in ankylosing spondylitis. By quantitative 5'-RACE with molecular barcodes, the TCR beta libraries were made. One entry per CDR3 protein, called by TCRdb with MiXCR from the 5' RACE reads. The sample includes approximately 200,000 distinct CDR3 sequences, 9.5% to 15% seen only once; the top ten take about 15%. Study-wide results and limits: Relatively scarce in peripheral blood, disease-linked clones were CD8+. Earlier studies detected some motif variants in reactive arthritis synovial fluid and blood.

This clonotype has ten or more counts. What it binds is unknown. From germline, CDR1 is SGHDN and CDR2 FVKESK. V lost 0 bases, J lost 5 bases, and 14 bases lay in between. The CDR3 has 16 amino acids. Input material: blood, either unsorted or a sorted T cell fraction (not recorded which). The sequence was collected from a male donor with ankylosing spondylitis or in good health (not recorded which). This sequence joins TRBV14 and TRBJ2-1; D uncertain. This CDR3 reads CASSQDKWPRDNEQFF. The CDR3 bases are TGTGCCAGCAGCCAAGACAAGTGGCCCCGGGACAATGAGCAGTTCTTC. Looking up the rest from reference TRBV14 and TRBJ2-1 gives the full variable domain: EAGVTQFPSHSVIEKGQTVTLRCDPISGHDNLYWYRRVMGKEIKFLLHFVKESKQDESGMPNNRFLAERTGGTYSTLKVQPAELEDSGVYFCASSQDKWPRDNEQFFGPGTRLTVL.